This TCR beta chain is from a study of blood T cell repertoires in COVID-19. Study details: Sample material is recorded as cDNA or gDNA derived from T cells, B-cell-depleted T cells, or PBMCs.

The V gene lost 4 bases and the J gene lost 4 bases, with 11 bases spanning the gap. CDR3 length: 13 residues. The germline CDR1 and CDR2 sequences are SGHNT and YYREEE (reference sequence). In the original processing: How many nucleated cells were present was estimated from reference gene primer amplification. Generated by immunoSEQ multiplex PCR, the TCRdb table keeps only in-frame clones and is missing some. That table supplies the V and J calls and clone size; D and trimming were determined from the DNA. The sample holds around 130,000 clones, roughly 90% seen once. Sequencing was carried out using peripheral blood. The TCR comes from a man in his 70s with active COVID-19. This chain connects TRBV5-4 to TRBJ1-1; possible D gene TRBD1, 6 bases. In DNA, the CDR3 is TGTGCCAGCAGCCCGGGGGGGGCCACTGAAGCTTTCTTT. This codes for CASSPGGATEAFF.